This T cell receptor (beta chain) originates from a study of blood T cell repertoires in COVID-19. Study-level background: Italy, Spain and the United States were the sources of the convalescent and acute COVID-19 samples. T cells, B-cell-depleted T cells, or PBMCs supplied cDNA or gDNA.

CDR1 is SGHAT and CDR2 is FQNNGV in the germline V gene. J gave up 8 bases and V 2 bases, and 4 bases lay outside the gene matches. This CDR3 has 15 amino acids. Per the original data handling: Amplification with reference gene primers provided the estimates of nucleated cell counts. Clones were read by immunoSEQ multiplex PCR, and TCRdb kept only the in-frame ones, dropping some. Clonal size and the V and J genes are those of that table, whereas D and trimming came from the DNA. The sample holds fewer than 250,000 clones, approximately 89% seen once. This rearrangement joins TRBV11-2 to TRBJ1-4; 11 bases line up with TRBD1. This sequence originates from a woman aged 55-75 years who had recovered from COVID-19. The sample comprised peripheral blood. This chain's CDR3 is CASSLRDRGKEKLFF. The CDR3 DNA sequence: TGTGCCAGCAGCTTAAGGGACAGGGGGAAGGAAAAACTGTTTTTT.